The sequence of this TCR beta chain was determined in a study of blood T cells in healthy people across ages (dated by TCRdb to about 2015). About the full investigation: In model experiments, template switching captured about one uniquely barcoded TCR beta cDNA molecule for every two T cells. Donors were grouped into four age groups: young (average roughly 17 years), middle-aged (roughly 40), aged (around 60) and long-lived (about 82). The study measured age-related changes in TCR beta repertoire diversity using deep sequencing normalized with unique cDNA molecular identifiers. For two donors (one aged 18 to 29 and one aged 80 or older), the study analyzed two additional independent replicas of 1 million unique cDNA reads from the same blood draw. To avoid experimental bias, donors of different ages were spread randomly across the sequencing lanes.

General study outcomes and caveats: Total diversity estimates from one million sequenced T cells were considered lower bounds and underestimates. The percentage of naive T cells measured by flow cytometry correlated strongly with observed TCR beta diversity. Compared with the aged group, the long-lived group had more naive CD4+ T cells, fewer expanded clones and increased TCR diversity, suggesting age selection. Conclusive comparison of naive and antigen-experienced compartments was prevented by the profiling of bulk unsorted PBMCs. Because the CMV infection status of the donors was unknown, age-related changes in expanded clonotypes may potentially have been confounded. Observed TCR beta diversity per million T cells fell roughly linearly with age, and a significant reduction was already apparent by age around 44.

The library relied on 5' RACE. The sequencer listed for this sample is Illumina HiSeq 2500. The second PCR ran for about 6 to 11 cycles and used a J-beta primer mix along with a sample-barcoded 5' primer. Each TCR beta cDNA molecule received a unique molecular identifier from a template-switch 5' adaptor carrying 12 random nucleotides. Each sample yielded at least 3 million CDR3-containing paired-end reads. The Mint cDNA synthesis kit, primed by a TRBC-specific oligonucleotide, was used to synthesize first-strand cDNA from all RNA. Following uracil-DNA glycosylase treatment, all cDNA underwent a first 18-cycle PCR with the universal primers M1SS and BC2_uni_R. The authors' pipeline ran thus. For normalization, 1 million high-quality reads were randomly selected from each sample, with every read carrying a distinct molecular identifier. Instead of being binned into consensus sequences, reads with shared molecular identifiers were discarded. MiTCR, run with a Q25 quality threshold and the strictest error-elimination algorithm, handled CDR3 identification, clonotype clustering and error correction. A nonparametric unseen species model with Euler transformation was used to estimate a lower bound on total TCR beta diversity. TCRdb handled the public reads itself, with Q25 trimming in fastp and clone calling in MiXCR, and kept productive beta chains. Rows with a matching CDR3 protein are joined into one entry that keeps the most common DNA and genes. TCRdb, not the authors, supplied the V and J calls. The sample table holds 1.5 million or so distinct CDR3 sequences, of which approximately 43% were seen once. The biggest ten clones account for less than 5% of the sample.

From the cysteine up to the phenylalanine, the CDR3 has a length of 14 residues. This entry keeps only the CDR3 DNA: 42 bases, framed from base 1. Trimming takes 0 bases from V and 2 bases from J, and the germline ends sit 7 bases apart. According to the germline V gene, CDR1 reads SGHVS and CDR2 reads FNYEAQ. The donors were a few dozen Caucasian individuals from Russia, aged 6 to 90 years, who were systemically healthy. About 10 milliliters of peripheral blood were drawn from each donor into EDTA-treated Vacutainer tubes. Ficoll-Paque density-gradient centrifugation was used to isolate PBMCs, with at least 6 million obtained per sample. Trizol reagent was used to extract total RNA from PBMCs, with at least 6 micrograms per sample. Naive CD45RAhigh/CD27high T cell percentages were measured by flow cytometry on a PBMC aliquot from every donor. This clonotype has more than one count but fewer than ten. The antigen it recognizes is unknown. No much larger clonotype is one base removed from it; base qualities were not supplied.

The sequenced material came from blood. This receptor was obtained from a woman between 18 and 29 years old in good health. Rearrangement joined TRBV7-6 to TRBJ1-1, with the D gene uncertain. The bases read TGTGCCAGCAGCTTAGCGTTACTAAACACTGAAGCTTTCTTT. Its protein is CASSLALLNTEAFF.